Listed below are T cell receptor beta chains from one sample, sequenced in a study of T cell responses to AZD1222 COVID-19 vaccine. The protocol was immunoSEQ multiplex PCR, while the TCRdb copy is restricted to in-frame clones and leaves out a portion. The sample consists of some 100,000 clones, just over 85% of them appearing once. Material: peripheral blood, obtained on day 0 of AZD1222 vaccination. The receptor set was obtained from an adult in good health. The CDR3 runs from the conserved cysteine through the conserved F or W. A D gene is named only where the DNA matches it firmly. For some rows the clone size is stated as once, few or many, or as a class when expanded; others skip it.

D	V	size	J	CDR3	DNA
TRBD1	TRBV27	.	TRBJ2-2	CASFSTGTNTGELFF	TGTGCCAGCTTCTCGACAGGGACGAACACCGGGGAGCTGTTTTTT
TRBD2	TRBV14	few	TRBJ2-7	CASSHESSGMREQYF	TGTGCCAGCAGCCACGAGTCTAGCGGGATGCGAGAGCAGTACTTC
.	TRBV6-5	.	TRBJ2-4	CASSYSKWGVNIQYF	TGTGCCAGCAGTTACTCGAAGTGGGGGGTGAACATTCAGTACTTC
.	TRBV6-2/TRBV6-3	.	TRBJ1-2	CASSGYGYTF	TGTGCCAGCAGCGGCTATGGCTACACCTTC
TRBD1	TRBV28	.	TRBJ2-4	CASSLQGAGGIKNIQYF	TGTGCCAGCAGTTTACAGGGGGCGGGCGGCATCAAAAACATTCAGTACTTC
TRBD1	TRBV27	.	TRBJ1-2	CASSSLPGQGGNYGYTF	TGTGCCAGCAGTTCCCTGCCGGGACAGGGGGGTAACTATGGCTACACCTTC
.	TRBV29-1	.	TRBJ1-1	CSVELRGGRTEAFF	TGCAGCGTTGAATTGAGGGGGGGACGGACTGAAGCTTTCTTT
.	TRBV19	once	TRBJ2-1	CASSPFYEQFF	TGTGCCAGTAGCCCCTTCTATGAGCAGTTCTTC
TRBD1	TRBV19	.	TRBJ2-7	CASSLDRVGYEQYF	TGTGCCAGTAGTCTCGACAGGGTGGGCTACGAGCAGTACTTC
.	TRBV4-2	.	TRBJ1-5	CASSQVITSNQPQHF	TGTGCCAGCAGCCAAGTTATCACTTCCAATCAGCCCCAGCATTTT
TRBD2	TRBV9	.	TRBJ2-1	CASSVAGGRYNEQFF	TGTGCCAGCAGCGTAGCTGGCGGGAGGTACAATGAGCAGTTCTTC
.	TRBV7-2	few	TRBJ1-4	CASSINGIPNEKLFF	TGTGCCAGCAGCATCAACGGGATCCCTAATGAAAAACTGTTTTTT
.	TRBV2	few	TRBJ1-5	CASTQGEGQPQHF	TGTGCCAGCACGCAGGGAGAGGGTCAGCCCCAGCATTTT
.	TRBV7-2	.	TRBJ1-2	CASAEGSNYGYTF	TGTGCCAGCGCTGAGGGGTCTAACTATGGCTACACCTTC
TRBD2	TRBV4-3	.	TRBJ2-3	CASSGKLAGVVDTQYF	TGCGCCAGCAGCGGGAAACTAGCGGGAGTAGTAGATACGCAGTATTTT
.	TRBV11-3	.	TRBJ2-3	CASSKGMSTDTQYF	TGTGCCAGCAGTAAAGGGATGAGCACAGATACGCAGTATTTT